A selection of T cell receptor beta chains follows, all from one sample in a study of TIL therapy for anti-PD-1-resistant metastatic lung cancer. Profiled with immunoSEQ multiplex PCR; TCRdb holds only in-frame clones, not every one. The sample shows tens of thousands of clones, just over 70% of them seen only once. Sequenced here: blood, sampled at baseline. These receptor sequences come from a person aged 25 to 79 with non-small cell lung cancer. Both conserved end residues are part of each CDR3. D genes are given only for firm matches. Not every row has a clone size; where given, it reads once, few, many or a size class.

d_call clone_size j_call v_call cdr3_nt cdr3_aa
TRBD1 - TRBJ2-5 TRBV9 TGTGCCAGCAGCAAGGAAGCCGGGACAGGTTTCCAAGAGACCCAGTACTTC CASSKEAGTGFQETQYF
TRBD1 - TRBJ2-2 TRBV5-6 TGTGCCAGCAGCCAACCCGACAGGGGCCGGGTGAGGACCGGGGAGCTGTTTTTT CASSQPDRGRVRTGELFF
- - TRBJ2-1 TRBV2 TGTGCCAGCAGGGGGGCTGATTACAATGAGCAGTTCTTC CASRGADYNEQFF
- - TRBJ2-5 TRBV12-3/TRBV12-4 TGTGCCAGCAGTTTAGCCAGGCCCGAGACCCAGTACTTC CASSLARPETQYF
- - TRBJ2-3 TRBV7-2 TGTGCCAGCAGCCCGGGGGCAGATAGCACAGATACGCAGTATTTT CASSPGADSTDTQYF
- - TRBJ1-2 TRBV4-3 TGCGCCAGCAGCCAAGTCTCGGGGGCGGACTATGGCTACACCTTC CASSQVSGADYGYTF
- once TRBJ2-2 TRBV24-1 TGTGCCACCAGTGATTATCGACCGACCGGGGAGCTGTTTTTT CATSDYRPTGELFF
- - TRBJ2-6 TRBV4-2 TGTGCCAGCAGCCAAGATCGGGTAGGAACAGGTACCGGGGCCAACGTCCTGACTTTC CASSQDRVGTGTGANVLTF
- - TRBJ2-7 TRBV19 TGTGCCAGTCGCTTGGACGCCTCCTACGAGCAGTACTTC CASRLDASYEQYF
- - TRBJ2-2 TRBV4-3 TGCGCCAGCAGCCAAGAAGAGGAGGGGGCCCCCGGGGAGCTGTTTTTT CASSQEEEGAPGELFF
TRBD2 - TRBJ2-1 TRBV5-4 TGTGCCAGCAGTTCGAGACTAGCGGGAGGGGGGGATGAGCAGTTCTTC CASSSRLAGGGDEQFF
- - TRBJ1-6 TRBV5-1 TGCGCCAGCAGGTGGGGGGCCAATGATTCACCCCTCCACTTT CASRWGANDSPLHF
- - TRBJ1-1 TRBV3-1/TRBV3-2 TGTGCCAGCAGCCAAGGCTACGGAGCTTTCTTT CASSQGYGAFF
TRBD2 - TRBJ2-1 TRBV12-3/TRBV12-4 TGTGCCAGCAGTCCCGGGGGAGGGAATGAGCAGTTCTTC CASSPGGGNEQFF
- medium-sized TRBJ1-5 TRBV7-9 TGTGCCAGCAGCTTAGCCCAGAATCAGCCCCAGCATTTT CASSLAQNQPQHF
- - TRBJ1-2 TRBV6-1 TGTGCCAGCAGTGAAGGTATCCTCTATGGCTACACCTTC CASSEGILYGYTF
- - TRBJ2-6 TRBV3-1/TRBV3-2 TGTGCCAGCAGCCAACACGGGCGCTCTGGGGCCAACGTCCTGACTTTC CASSQHGRSGANVLTF
- - TRBJ1-2 TRBV6-5 TGTGCCAGCATTGCTCGGAGGGGTTCTGGCTACACCTTC CASIARRGSGYTF
TRBD1 - TRBJ1-5 TRBV30 TGTGCCTGGAGTAAACCAAGGGGGACAGGGGGCCTAAATCAGCCCCAGCATTTT CAWSKPRGTGGLNQPQHF